This T cell receptor (beta chain) was profiled in a study of response to subunit inactivated influenza vaccine. J lost 8 bases, V lost 4 bases, and 3 bases had no gene match. Germline loops: CDR1 ENHRY, CDR2 SYGVKD. CDR3 size: 12 residues. This clonotype occurred a few times. TCRdb re-analysed the RT-PCR reads in MiXCR, keeping a single row per CDR3 protein. The sample records about 830,000 distinct CDR3 sequences, 15% to 20% being singletons. The sequencing used PBMCs from blood, collected 5 days after vaccination. V and J are TRBV10-3 and TRBJ2-5; 8 bases are shared with TRBD1. The receptor's source is a man in his forties or fifties who received an inactivated influenza vaccine. CDR3 region: CAISAQGATQYF. The CDR3 DNA is TGTGCCATCAGTGCCCAGGGGGCTACCCAGTACTTC.